This T cell receptor (beta chain) was found in a study of tumor-infiltrating lymphocytes in localized non-small cell lung cancer. Trimming removed 2 bases from V and 1 base from J, with 16 bases in between. The germline CDR1 and CDR2 sequences are GTSNPN and SVGIG (reference sequence). CDR3 size: 16 residues. TCRdb's table, derived via immunoSEQ multiplex PCR, lists solely in-frame clones and lacks some. The sample holds about 24,000 clones, roughly three fifths seen once. The V call is TRBV30, the J call TRBJ2-3; perhaps TRBD1 as D (5 bases). Source material: lung tumor tissue. The sequence was obtained from a human donor with non-small cell lung cancer. As DNA, the CDR3 is TGTGCCTGGAGTCTCCAGGGTCTCTACCGCACAGATACGCAGTATTTT. It is translated as CAWSLQGLYRTDTQYF.